The 7 T cell receptor beta chains below were found in one sample sequenced in a study of patients and donors after allogeneic stem cell transplantation. TCRdb fed the RT-PCR reads into MiXCR, producing one record per CDR3 protein. The sample contains 800,000 to 1,000,000 distinct CDR3 sequences, approximately 18% of which appear only once. Sequencing was done on a sample of blood, either unsorted or a sorted T cell fraction (not recorded which). The receptor set was obtained from a human donor who was either an allogeneic HSCT recipient or a stem cell or donor lymphocyte infusion donor (not recorded which). It is not recorded whose cells these are; they may come from a transplant donor.

This clonotype was detected only a few times. The CDR3 here is CASSTTGTDTQYF. As DNA, the CDR3 is TGTGCCAGCAGCACCACAGGGACAGATACGCAGTATTTT. The V gene is TRBV7-9, the J gene TRBJ2-3; weak D call: TRBD1 (6 bases). V shed 5 bases and J shed 3 bases, with 9 bases lying between them. CDR3 length equals 13 residues. Germline-derived CDR1 and CDR2 are SEHNR and FQNEAQ (reference sequence).

The rearrangement links TRBV7-8 to TRBJ2-5; 12 bases align to TRBD2. V dropped 10 bases and J dropped 3; count of bases not matched to a gene: 9. The CDR3 length is 15 residues. Per germline, CDR1 SGHVS and CDR2 FQNEAQ. Here the CDR3 reads CATPLAGGVKETQYF. CDR3 DNA sequence: TGTGCCACCCCTCTAGCGGGGGGGGTAAAAGAGACCCAGTACTTC.

The chain combines TRBV4-2 with TRBJ1-1; D not resolved. CDR3 size: 14 residues. Trimming took off 1 base at V and 1 base at J, with 7 bases between the two ends. Germline V gene sequence: CDR1 LGHNA, CDR2 YNFKEQ. The CDR3 region has the DNA TGTGCCAGCAGCCAAGCTACAGAGAACACTGAAGCTTTCTTT. This encodes CASSQATENTEAFF.

This clonotype was found a few times. The rearrangement links TRBV13 to TRBJ1-3, with unresolved D. V was shortened by 5 bases and J by 4 bases, with 12 bases between the two germline ends. Germline V lookup: CDR1 PRHDT, CDR2 FYEKMQ (reference sequence). This CDR3 is built from 14 residues. The CDR3: CASSLAAVGNTIYF. The DNA for the CDR3 is TGTGCCAGCAGCCTCGCGGCAGTCGGAAACACCATATATTTT.

Here the CDR3 DNA reads TGTGCCAGCAGCCAGGGACTAGTAGCCTACGAGCAGTACTTC. This sequence encodes CASSQGLVAYEQYF. This rearrangement joins TRBV3-1 to TRBJ2-7; 8 nucleotides align to TRBD2. CDR3 length: 14 amino acids. Germline assignment: CDR1 LGHDT and CDR2 YNNKEL (reference sequence). V lost 3 bases, J lost 2 bases, and 3 bases stayed unmatched.

This clonotype was picked up a small number of times. This chain connects TRBV5-1 to TRBJ2-1; D remains ambiguous. Trimming left V 0 bases short and J 10 bases short, with 14 bases between. CDR1 and CDR2 (germline): SGHRS, YFSETQ. The CDR3 runs to 14 residues. The CDR3 spells CASSLGLAMDEQFF. In DNA form, the CDR3 reads TGCGCCAGCAGCTTGGGGCTCGCCATGGACGAGCAGTTCTTC.

V usage is TRBV6-4 and J usage is TRBJ2-1, with D unclear. Trimming cost V 6 bases and J 7 bases, with 7 bases left between them. The CDR3 runs to 11 residues. CDR1 MRHNA and CDR2 SNTAGT come from the germline V gene. The CDR3 loop reads CASRMGNEQFF. CDR3 nucleotide sequence: TGTGCCAGCAGGATGGGGAATGAGCAGTTCTTC.